Listed here are 29 T cell receptor beta chains from one sample, sequenced in a study of CD8 T cells in ankylosing spondylitis. TCRdb re-called the 5' RACE reads with MiXCR, one entry per CDR3 protein. The sample has more than 400,000 distinct CDR3 sequences, roughly 5.2% seen once; the top ten hold approximately 3.5%. The antigens of these receptors remain unknown. Study results and limitations: Apparently characteristic of ankylosing spondylitis blood was a TCR beta motif (eight highly homologous variants).

The sample comprised blood, either unsorted or a sorted T cell fraction (not recorded which). The receptors were sampled from a male donor with ankylosing spondylitis.

This clonotype showed up many times. An end of the junction differs from the germline gene, which may be a read error. This chain joins TRBV12-3 or TRBV12-4 and TRBJ1-1; D unclear. This CDR3 comprises 13 residues. CDR3 coding DNA: TGTGCCAGCAGCTTAGGGCCGAACACTGAAGCTTTCTTT. Translating it yields CASSLGPNTEAFF.

This clonotype has a count of ten or more. The chain has TRBV15 and TRBJ2-1, with D perhaps matching TRBD1 (6 bases). CDR1 is LNHNV, CDR2 YYDKDF, per germline (reference sequence). This CDR3 has 14 amino acids. Deletions cut 4 bases from V and 2 bases from J, with 9 bases between. The CDR3 region is CATSIRDTYNEQFF. The CDR3 region has the DNA TGTGCCACCAGCATCCGGGACACCTACAATGAGCAGTTCTTC.

J is TRBJ1-1 and V is TRBV14; possible D gene TRBD1, 6 bases. CDR3 size: 16 residues. The germline gives CDR1 SGHDN, CDR2 FVKESK. Trimming cost V 3 bases and J 0 bases, with 14 bases left between them. The CDR3 loop reads CASSQYGGWMNTEAFF. Written as DNA, the CDR3 is TGTGCCAGCAGCCAGTACGGGGGCTGGATGAACACTGAAGCTTTCTTT.

This clonotype was found many times. One end of the junction fails to match germline, which may point to a read error. This chain uses TRBV5-4 with TRBJ2-7, with 8 bases identical to TRBD2. The CDR3 consists of 15 residues. CDR1 SGHNT and CDR2 YYREEE come from the germline V gene (reference sequence). The CDR3 DNA is TGTGCCAGCAGTTTGGAGGGACTAGGGGATTACGAGCAGTACTTC. This sequence encodes CASSLEGLGDYEQYF. Based on the CDR3 plus reference TRBV5-4 and TRBJ2-7, the full variable domain is ETGVTQSPTHLIKTRGQQVTLRCSSQSGHNTVSWYQQALGQGPQFIFQYYREEENGRGNFPPRFSGLQFPNYSSELNVNALELDDSALYLCASSLEGLGDYEQYFGPGTRLTVT.

This clonotype came up many times. The rearrangement links TRBV5-1 to TRBJ2-3, with TRBD2 matching 8 bases. CDR1 and CDR2 (germline): SGHRS, YFSETQ. The V and J ends lost 3 bases and 4 bases, in that order; junction bases with no gene match: 10. CDR3 length: 16 amino acids. CDR3 sequence: CASSWKAGAPPDTQYF. In nucleotides, the CDR3 is TGCGCCAGCAGCTGGAAAGCGGGAGCCCCCCCAGATACGCAGTATTTT. Full variable domain (remainder filled in from reference TRBV5-1 and TRBJ2-3): KAGVTQTPRYLIKTRGQQVTLSCSPISGHRSVSWYQQTPGQGLQFLFEYFSETQRNKGNFPGRFSGRQFSNSRSEMNVSTLELGDSALYLCASSWKAGAPPDTQYFGPGTRLTVL.

The chain employs TRBV24-1 and TRBJ2-1; a weak D match, TRBD1 (7 bases). This CDR3 spans 14 amino acids. V was pared by 6 bases and J by 7 bases, with 15 bases between. CDR1 and CDR2 (germline): KGHDR, SFDVKD. The CDR3 spells CATSRGRGVNEQFF. The CDR3, as DNA: TGTGCCACCAGTAGGGGCAGGGGGGTGAATGAGCAGTTCTTC.

Many counts were recorded for this clonotype. The chain carries TRBV5-1 and TRBJ2-2; unclear D gene. This CDR3 has 14 amino acids. CDR1 and CDR2 from the germline V gene are SGHRS and YFSETQ. Trimming removed 3 bases at V and 7 bases at J, with 13 bases between. In nucleotides, the CDR3 is TGCGCCAGCAGCTCCCGACATGGGATCGGGGAGCTGTTTTTT. Translated: CASSSRHGIGELFF.

This clonotype was detected ten times or more. The chain links TRBV18 to TRBJ1-4, with unresolved D. This CDR3 has 14 residues. From germline, CDR1 is KGHSH and CDR2 LQKENI. V dropped 0 bases and J dropped 4 bases, with 6 bases sitting between them. The CDR3 DNA sequence: TGTGCCAGCTCACCACCCGGGATTAATGAAAAACTGTTTTTT. It translates to CASSPPGINEKLFF.

This clonotype was counted ten times or more. The J gene is TRBJ2-7, the V gene TRBV24-1; perhaps TRBD2 as D (6 bases). From germline, CDR1 is KGHDR and CDR2 SFDVKD. The CDR3 loop spans 12 amino acids. Trimming shortened V by 9 bases and J by 3 bases, and 11 bases separated the two germline ends. The CDR3 DNA is TGTGCCACCCGTGGCGGGGACTACGAGCAGTACTTC. Its protein is CATRGGDYEQYF.

There are many counts of this clonotype. This chain joins TRBV5-5 and TRBJ2-1; TRBD1 matches 8 bases. The CDR3 has 13 amino acids. V shed 3 bases, J shed 12 bases, and the junction held 8 bases outside the gene matches. The germline gives CDR1 SGHKS, CDR2 YYEKEE (reference sequence). CDR3 nucleotides: TGTGCCAGCAGCTCGAAAGGACAGGGCACGCAGTTCTTC. Its translation: CASSSKGQGTQFF.

In its sample, this clonotype was seen many times. The rearrangement links TRBV9 to TRBJ2-2; unclear D gene. V lost 0 bases to trimming and J lost 1 base, with 4 bases between them. CDR1 is SGDLS and CDR2 is YYNGEE in the germline V gene. This CDR3 region has 14 residues. This CDR3 is CASSVDGNTGELFF. The CDR3 DNA reads as TGTGCCAGCAGCGTAGACGGGAACACCGGGGAGCTGTTTTTT. Full variable domain (outside the CDR3, taken from reference TRBV9 and TRBJ2-2): DSGVTQTPKHLITATGQRVTLRCSPRSGDLSVYWYQQSLDQGLQFLIQYYNGEERAKGNILERFSAQQFPDLHSELNLSSLELGDSALYFCASSVDGNTGELFFGEGSRLTVL.

CDR3 bases: TGTGCCAGCAGATCCCAGGACAGGGGGAGGGCTTTCTTT. This codes for CASRSQDRGRAFF. J is TRBJ1-1 and V is TRBV28; TRBD1 matches 10 bases. The CDR3 sequence is 13 residues long. Germline CDR1 MDHEN, CDR2 SYDVKM. Unmatched junction bases numbered 9, after V lost 6 bases and J lost 11 bases.

In its sample, this clonotype was seen many times. V gene TRBV6-5 combines with J gene TRBJ1-2, with D possibly being TRBD1 (6 bases). With 1 base removed from V and 6 bases from J, the gap between germline ends came to 9 bases. The CDR3 spans 13 residues. The V gene's germline CDR1 is MNHEY and CDR2 SVGAGI. CDR3 sequence (DNA): TGTGCCAGCAGTTACTGGGGGGCCCATGGCTACACCTTC. Amino acid sequence: CASSYWGAHGYTF.

This clonotype was recorded many times. The V and J genes are TRBV12-3 or TRBV12-4 and TRBJ2-7; unclear D gene. Trimming took 5 bases from V and 1 from J, leaving 9 bases between them. The CDR3 has 13 amino acids. CDR3 loop: CASSRTESYEQYF. CDR3 in DNA: TGTGCCAGCAGTCGTACCGAGTCCTACGAGCAGTACTTC.

This clonotype was seen repeatedly, ten times or more. CDR3 DNA sequence: TGTGCCATCGGACTAGGTGACAATGAGCAGTTCTTC. Translating gives CAIGLGDNEQFF. The chain employs TRBV10-3 and TRBJ2-1; 7 nucleotides agree with TRBD2. The CDR3 extends over 12 amino acids. The ends lost 8 bases at V and 5 bases at J; junction bases unmatched: 3. The germline gives CDR1 ENHRY, CDR2 SYGVKD.

This clonotype was counted ten times or more. The chain is built from TRBV29-1 and TRBJ2-1, with D hard to call. V lost 6 bases and J lost 0, with 15 bases in between. Germline values: CDR1 SQVTM, CDR2 ANQGSEA. The CDR3 consists of 15 residues. The CDR3 DNA reads as TGCAGCGTCGAGTCGTGGATGAGCTCCTACAATGAGCAGTTCTTC. Amino acids: CSVESWMSSYNEQFF.

This clonotype was counted many times. The chain carries TRBV4-1 and TRBJ2-7, with TRBD1 identical over 8 bases. This CDR3 spans 16 amino acids. The V gene's germline CDR1 is MGHRA and CDR2 YSYEKL. V shed 1 base, J shed 0 bases, and the junction held 5 bases outside the gene matches. In nucleotides, the CDR3 is TGCGCCAGCAGCCAAGGACGGACAGGGAGCTCCTACGAGCAGTACTTC. Translation gives CASSQGRTGSSYEQYF.

V gene TRBV7-2 combines with J gene TRBJ2-6, with TRBD1 as a possible D gene (6 bases). Per germline, CDR1 SGHTA and CDR2 FQGNSA. The CDR3 spans 17 residues. V was shortened by 8 bases and J by 0 bases, with 17 bases between the two germline ends. The CDR3 nucleotides are TGTGCCAGCTTACCGCATCAGGGGAGCTCTGGGGCCAACGTCCTGACTTTC. Translating gives CASLPHQGSSGANVLTF.

The rearrangement joins TRBV11-2 to TRBJ2-7; maybe TRBD2 (5 bases). This CDR3 has 16 residues. Germline CDR1 is SGHAT and CDR2 is FQNNGV. V dropped 7 bases and J dropped 1 base, with 20 bases sitting between them. This CDR3 reads CASTLEAAWNSYEQYF. The CDR3, as DNA: TGTGCCAGCACCCTCGAAGCGGCATGGAATTCCTACGAGCAGTACTTC.

This clonotype occurred a few times. The chain has TRBV30 and TRBJ1-4; 8 nucleotides line up with TRBD1. J gave up 0 bases and V 4 bases, and 7 bases lay outside the gene matches. CDR1 and CDR2 from the germline V gene are GTSNPN and SVGIG (reference sequence). This CDR3 comprises 16 residues. Written as DNA, the CDR3 is TGTGCCTGGACACAGGGGGTTACTGCAACTAATGAAAAACTGTTTTTT. It is translated as CAWTQGVTATNEKLFF.

This clonotype was counted at least ten times. The chain joins TRBV29-1 to TRBJ1-2; no clear D gene. This CDR3 comprises 14 residues. Germline V gene sequence: CDR1 SQVTM, CDR2 ANQGSEA. Trimming took off 4 bases at V and 0 bases at J, with 12 bases between the two ends. The CDR3 loop is CSVVVPVANYGYTF. The CDR3, as DNA: TGCAGCGTTGTGGTTCCAGTAGCTAACTATGGCTACACCTTC.

The chain carries TRBV7-2 and TRBJ2-4; possible D gene TRBD2, 5 bases. The CDR3 loop spans 14 amino acids. Germline-derived CDR1 and CDR2 are SGHTA and FQGNSA. V was cut by 5 bases and J by 1 base, with 9 bases left in between. The CDR3 DNA is TGTGCCAGCAGCCGAGGGTCGGCCAAAAACATTCAGTACTTC. Translating it yields CASSRGSAKNIQYF.

This clonotype was detected a few times. The rearrangement joins TRBV15 to TRBJ2-1; D is undetermined. The CDR3 sequence is 13 residues long. The V and J ends lost 1 base and 3 bases respectively, with 4 bases between them. Germline CDR1 and CDR2: LNHNV and YYDKDF (reference sequence). The CDR3 DNA reads TGTGCCACCAGCAGAGGGATCTACAATGAGCAGTTCTTC. Translated, it gives CATSRGIYNEQFF.

The chain joins TRBV7-2 to TRBJ2-5; no definite D call. The V end lost 5 bases, the J end lost 2 bases, and 12 bases lay between the germline ends. Germline V CDR1 and CDR2: SGHTA, FQGNSA. This CDR3 has 14 amino acids. The CDR3 region is CASSPVGRQETQYF. The CDR3 DNA follows: TGTGCCAGCAGCCCTGTGGGCAGACAAGAGACCCAGTACTTC.

This clonotype was detected ten times or more. In DNA, the CDR3 is TGTGCCAGCAGCAGGGACATCGTAAATGAGCAGTTCTTC. This sequence encodes CASSRDIVNEQFF. The chain couples TRBV7-9 to TRBJ2-1; D is perhaps TRBD1 (6 bases). CDR1 and CDR2 from the germline V gene are SEHNR and FQNEAQ (reference sequence). V lost 5 bases, J lost 7 bases, and 12 bases lay in between. This CDR3 is 13 amino acids long.

This clonotype was found many times. The chain has TRBV9 and TRBJ1-4, with D perhaps TRBD1 (6 bases). The V and J ends lost 3 bases and 7 bases respectively, with 16 bases between them. Per germline, CDR1 SGDLS and CDR2 YYNGEE. The CDR3 has 15 residues. The CDR3 DNA reads TGTGCCAGCAGCGCCAGAGGGGGAGTGGGTGAAAAACTGTTTTTT. Translated: CASSARGGVGEKLFF.

This chain joins TRBV7-9 and TRBJ1-2; no clear D. V was clipped by 4 bases and J by 2 bases, with 8 bases between them. Germline assignment: CDR1 SEHNR and CDR2 FQNEAQ (reference sequence). The CDR3 loop spans 13 amino acids. The CDR3: CASSSGWNYGYTF. As DNA, the CDR3 is TGTGCCAGCAGCTCCGGGTGGAACTATGGCTACACCTTC.

This clonotype was observed at least ten times. The V and J genes are TRBV29-1 and TRBJ2-3, with D maybe TRBD2 (6 bases). The CDR3 contains 14 residues. Germline CDR1 reads SQVTM; CDR2 reads ANQGSEA. Trimming cost V 3 bases and J 1 base, with 11 bases left between them. CDR3 nucleotide sequence: TGCAGCGTTGATCCGGGACTGGGCACAGATACGCAGTATTTT. It is translated as CSVDPGLGTDTQYF.

There are many counts of this clonotype. This sequence joins TRBV5-1 and TRBJ2-7; 9 bases are a match to TRBD1. In germline, CDR1 is SGHRS, CDR2 YFSETQ. CDR3 length: 16 residues. J gave up 3 bases and V 4 bases, and 11 bases lay outside the gene matches. The CDR3 region has the DNA TGCGCCAGCAGCCCTCCGGCGGGACAGGGAATCTACGAGCAGTACTTC. It translates to CASSPPAGQGIYEQYF.